The source of this TCR beta chain is a study of T-cell memory formation after mild COVID-19. Looking at the study overall: TCR clusters were mostly confined to one donor each.

TCRdb re-derived calls from the 5' RACE reads in MiXCR, one entry per CDR3 protein. This sample has approximately 490,000 distinct CDR3 sequences, with around 21% found just once. Per germline, CDR1 SGHVS and CDR2 FQNEAQ. Trimming left V 2 bases short and J 6 bases short, with 13 bases between. The CDR3 spans 14 residues. This clonotype has just a few counts. This chain joins TRBV7-8 and TRBJ2-5; no firm D call. Sequenced input: PBMCs or a T cell subset sorted from them (not recorded which). The TCR sequence derives from an adult woman who had mild COVID-19 (a few samples of this study predate the infection). Cell type and time point are not known. The CDR3 loop is CASSLSPSLKTQYF. CDR3 bases: TGTGCCAGCAGCTTAAGTCCCTCACTAAAGACCCAGTACTTC. Using reference TRBV7-8 and TRBJ2-5 for the parts outside the CDR3, the full variable domain is GAGVSQSPRYKVAKRGQDVALRCDPISGHVSLFWYQQALGQGPEFLTYFQNEAQLDKSGLPSDRFFAERPEGSVSTLKIQRTQQEDSAVYLCASSLSPSLKTQYFGPGTRLLVL.